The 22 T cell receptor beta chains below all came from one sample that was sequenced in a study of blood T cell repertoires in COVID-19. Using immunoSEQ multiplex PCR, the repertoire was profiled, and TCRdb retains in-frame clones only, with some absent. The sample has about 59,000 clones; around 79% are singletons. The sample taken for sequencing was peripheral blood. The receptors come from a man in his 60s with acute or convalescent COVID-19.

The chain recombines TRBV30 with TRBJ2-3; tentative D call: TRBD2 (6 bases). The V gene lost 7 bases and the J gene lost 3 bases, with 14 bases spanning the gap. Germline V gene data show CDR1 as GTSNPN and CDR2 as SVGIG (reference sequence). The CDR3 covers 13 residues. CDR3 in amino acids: CALTSGITDTQYF. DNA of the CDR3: TGTGCCTTGACTAGTGGGATAACAGATACGCAGTATTTT.

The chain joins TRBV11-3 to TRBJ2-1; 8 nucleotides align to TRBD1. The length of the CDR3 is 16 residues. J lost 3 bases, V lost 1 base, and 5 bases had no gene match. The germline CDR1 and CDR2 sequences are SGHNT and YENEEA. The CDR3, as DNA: TGTGCCAGCAGCTTAGCCGGGGACAGGCTCTACAATGAGCAGTTCTTC. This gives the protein CASSLAGDRLYNEQFF. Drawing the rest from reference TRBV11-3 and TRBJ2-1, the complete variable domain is EAGVVQSPRYKIIEKKQPVAFWCNPISGHNTLYWYLQNLGQGPELLIRYENEEAVDDSQLPKDRFSAERLKGVDSTLKIQPAELGDSAVYLCASSLAGDRLYNEQFFGPGTRLTVL.

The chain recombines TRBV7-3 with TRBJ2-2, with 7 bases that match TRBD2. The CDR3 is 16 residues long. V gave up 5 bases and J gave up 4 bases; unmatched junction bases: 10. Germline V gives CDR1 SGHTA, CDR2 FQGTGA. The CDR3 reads CASSPYGGVGTGELFF. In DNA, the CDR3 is TGTGCCAGCAGCCCATATGGGGGGGTAGGCACCGGGGAGCTGTTTTTT.

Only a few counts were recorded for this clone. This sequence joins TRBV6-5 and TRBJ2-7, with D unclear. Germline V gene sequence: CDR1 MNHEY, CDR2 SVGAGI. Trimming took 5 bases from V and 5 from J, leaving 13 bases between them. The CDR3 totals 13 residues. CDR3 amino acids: CASSTMSQDEQYF. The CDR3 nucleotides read TGTGCCAGCAGTACTATGTCCCAAGACGAGCAGTACTTC.

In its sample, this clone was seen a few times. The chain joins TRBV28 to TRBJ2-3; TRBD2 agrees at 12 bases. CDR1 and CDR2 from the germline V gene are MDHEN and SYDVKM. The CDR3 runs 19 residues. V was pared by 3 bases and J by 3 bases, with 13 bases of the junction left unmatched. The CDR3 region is CASSFEGARLAGGTDTQYF. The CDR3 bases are TGTGCCAGCAGTTTCGAGGGGGCGCGCCTAGCGGGAGGGACAGATACGCAGTATTTT.

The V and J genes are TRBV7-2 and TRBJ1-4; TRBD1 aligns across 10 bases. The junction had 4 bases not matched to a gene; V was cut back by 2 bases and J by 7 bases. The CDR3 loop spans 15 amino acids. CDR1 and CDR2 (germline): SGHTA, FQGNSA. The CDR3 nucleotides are TGTGCCAGCAGCTTATACGGGACAGGGGTTGAAAAACTGTTTTTT. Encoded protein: CASSLYGTGVEKLFF. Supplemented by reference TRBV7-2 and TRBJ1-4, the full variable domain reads GAGVSQSPSNKVTEKGKDVELRCDPISGHTALYWYRQSLGQGLEFLIYFQGNSAPDKSGLPSDRFSAERTGGSVSTLTIQRTQQEDSAVYLCASSLYGTGVEKLFFGSGTQLSVL.

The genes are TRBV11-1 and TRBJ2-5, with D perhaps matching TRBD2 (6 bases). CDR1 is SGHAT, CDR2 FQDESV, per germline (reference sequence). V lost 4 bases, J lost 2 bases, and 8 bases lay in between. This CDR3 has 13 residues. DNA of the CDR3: TGTGCCAGCAGCTCGGGAGCACAAGAGACCCAGTACTTC. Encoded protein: CASSSGAQETQYF.

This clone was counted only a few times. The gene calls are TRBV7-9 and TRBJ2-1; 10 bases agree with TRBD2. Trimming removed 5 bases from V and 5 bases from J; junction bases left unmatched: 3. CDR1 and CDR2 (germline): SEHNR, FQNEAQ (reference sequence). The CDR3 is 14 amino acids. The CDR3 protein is CASSLSGGDNEQFF. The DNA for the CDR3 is TGTGCCAGCAGCCTCAGCGGGGGGGACAATGAGCAGTTCTTC.

This chain's CDR3 is CSASYRGNQPQHF. The CDR3 DNA sequence: TGCAGTGCTAGTTACAGGGGGAATCAGCCCCAGCATTTT. The rearrangement links TRBV20-1 to TRBJ1-5, with 8 nucleotides matching TRBD1. This CDR3 is built from 13 residues. V shed 3 bases and J 4 bases; nucleotides not matched to a gene: 2. Germline CDR1 and CDR2: DFQATT and SNEGSKA (reference sequence).

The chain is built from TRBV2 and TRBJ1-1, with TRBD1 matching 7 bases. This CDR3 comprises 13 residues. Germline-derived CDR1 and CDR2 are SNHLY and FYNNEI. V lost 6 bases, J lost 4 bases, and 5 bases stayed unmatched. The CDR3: CASSRQGGTEAFF. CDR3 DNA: TGTGCCAGCAGCCGTCAGGGGGGCACTGAAGCTTTCTTT.

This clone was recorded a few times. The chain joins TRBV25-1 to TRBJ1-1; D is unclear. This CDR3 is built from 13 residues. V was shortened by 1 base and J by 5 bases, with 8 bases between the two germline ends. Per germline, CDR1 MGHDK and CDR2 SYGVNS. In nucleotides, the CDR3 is TGTGCCAGCAGTGAATTGGGAGAGACTGAAGCTTTCTTT. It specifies CASSELGETEAFF.

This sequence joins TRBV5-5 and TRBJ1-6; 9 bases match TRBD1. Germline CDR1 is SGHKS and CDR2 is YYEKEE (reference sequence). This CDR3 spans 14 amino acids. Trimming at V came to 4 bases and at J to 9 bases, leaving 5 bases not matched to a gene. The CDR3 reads CASSPDRGISPLHF. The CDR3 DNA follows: TGTGCCAGCAGCCCGGACAGGGGAATTTCACCCCTCCACTTT.

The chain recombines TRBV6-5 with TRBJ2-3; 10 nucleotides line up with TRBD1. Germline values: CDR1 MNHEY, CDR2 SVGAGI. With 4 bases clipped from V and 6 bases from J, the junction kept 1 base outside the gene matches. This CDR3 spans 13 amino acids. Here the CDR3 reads CASSSDRGDTQYF. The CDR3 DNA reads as TGTGCCAGCAGTTCGGACAGGGGGGATACGCAGTATTTT.

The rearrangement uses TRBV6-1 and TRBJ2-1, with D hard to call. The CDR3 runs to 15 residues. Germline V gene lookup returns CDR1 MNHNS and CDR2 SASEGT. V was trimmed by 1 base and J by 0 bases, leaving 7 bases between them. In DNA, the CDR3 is TGTGCCAGCAGTGAAGGAGCCGTCTCCTACAATGAGCAGTTCTTC. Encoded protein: CASSEGAVSYNEQFF.

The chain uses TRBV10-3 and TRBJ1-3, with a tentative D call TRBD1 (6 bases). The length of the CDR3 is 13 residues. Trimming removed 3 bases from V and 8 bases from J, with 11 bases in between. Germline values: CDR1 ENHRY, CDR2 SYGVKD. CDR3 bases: TGTGCCATCAGTGACGGACAGATCGACACCATATATTTT. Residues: CAISDGQIDTIYF.

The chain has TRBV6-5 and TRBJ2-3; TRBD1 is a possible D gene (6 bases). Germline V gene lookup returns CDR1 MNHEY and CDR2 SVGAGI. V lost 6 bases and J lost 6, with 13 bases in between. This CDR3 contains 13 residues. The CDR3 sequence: CASRRVTGDTQYF. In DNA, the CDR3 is TGTGCCAGCAGGAGGGTAACAGGGGATACGCAGTATTTT.

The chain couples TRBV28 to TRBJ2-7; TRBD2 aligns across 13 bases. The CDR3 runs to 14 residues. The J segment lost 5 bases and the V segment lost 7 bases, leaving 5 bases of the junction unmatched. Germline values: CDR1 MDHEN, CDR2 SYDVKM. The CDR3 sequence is CASTGLAGSNEQYF. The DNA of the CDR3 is TGTGCCAGCACGGGACTAGCGGGAAGCAACGAGCAGTACTTC.

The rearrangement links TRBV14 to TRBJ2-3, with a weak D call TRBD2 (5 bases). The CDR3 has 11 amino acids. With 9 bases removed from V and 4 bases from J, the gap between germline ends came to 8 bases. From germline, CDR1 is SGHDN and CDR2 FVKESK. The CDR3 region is CASRAADTQYF. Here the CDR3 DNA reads TGTGCCAGTAGAGCGGCAGATACGCAGTATTTT.

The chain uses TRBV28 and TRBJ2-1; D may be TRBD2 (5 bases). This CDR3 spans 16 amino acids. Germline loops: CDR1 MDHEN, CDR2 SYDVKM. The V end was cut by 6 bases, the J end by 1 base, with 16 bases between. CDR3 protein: CASSSTSGPSYNEQFF. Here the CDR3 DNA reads TGTGCCAGCAGCAGTACTAGTGGCCCATCCTACAATGAGCAGTTCTTC.

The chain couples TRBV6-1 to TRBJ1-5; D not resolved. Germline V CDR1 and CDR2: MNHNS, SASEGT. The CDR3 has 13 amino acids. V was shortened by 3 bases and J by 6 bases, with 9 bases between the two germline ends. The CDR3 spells CASSDRLGQPQHF. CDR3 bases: TGTGCCAGCAGTGACAGGCTGGGTCAGCCCCAGCATTTT.

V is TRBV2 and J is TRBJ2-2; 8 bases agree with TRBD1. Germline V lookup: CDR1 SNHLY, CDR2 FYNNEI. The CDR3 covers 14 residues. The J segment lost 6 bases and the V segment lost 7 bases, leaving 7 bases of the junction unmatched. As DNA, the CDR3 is TGTGCCAGCACTGGACAGGGAGGCCCCGGGGAGCTGTTTTTT. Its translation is CASTGQGGPGELFF.

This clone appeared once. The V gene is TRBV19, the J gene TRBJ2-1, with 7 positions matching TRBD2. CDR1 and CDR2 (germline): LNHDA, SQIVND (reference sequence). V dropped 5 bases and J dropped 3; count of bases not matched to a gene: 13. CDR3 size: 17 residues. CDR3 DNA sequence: TGTGCCAGTAGTGCGGGGTGGACGGGACTATACTACAATGAGCAGTTCTTC. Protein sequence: CASSAGWTGLYYNEQFF.